This TCR beta chain was documented in a study of T cells after yellow fever vaccination. Trimming removed 6 bases at V and 4 bases at J, with 10 bases between. The length of the CDR3 is 13 residues. Study-level points and caveats: A minor fraction of clonotypes spanned both CD4 and CD8 compartments.

This clonotype was seen repeatedly, ten times or more. The antigen is not known. In TCRdb, the 5' RACE reads were re-called with MiXCR into one record per CDR3 protein. This sample yields about 50,000 distinct CDR3 sequences, of which approximately 7% are seen a single time; approximately 37% belongs to the top ten. The origin of this receptor is a man younger than 30 who received the YFV17D yellow fever vaccine. The chain carries TRBV12-3 or TRBV12-4 and TRBJ1-5, with a tentative D call TRBD1 (6 bases). The sample consisted of CD8+ T cells sorted from PBMCs, taken on the day of the first yellow fever vaccination. CDR3 sequence reads: CASRPRGNQPQHF. The CDR3 region has the DNA TGTGCCAGCAGGCCGAGGGGGAATCAGCCCCAGCATTTT.